What follows are 11 T cell receptor beta chains derived from one specimen sequenced in a study of beta chain features in type 1 diabetes. Expressed TCRB transcripts were sequenced because the isolated RNA had all been reverse transcribed beforehand. Clones were sequenced by immunoSEQ multiplex PCR, and TCRdb holds only the in-frame ones, with some missing. The sample has about 200,000 clones; approximately 10% are singletons. Source material: central memory CD4+ T cells from blood. All receptors derive from a man between 18 and 29 years old in good health.

This clone was seen a handful of times. The chain uses TRBV4-3 and TRBJ2-1; D is unclear. The CDR3 spans 15 residues. Germline CDR1 is LGHNA and CDR2 is YSLEER. Trimming removed 0 bases from V and 4 bases from J, with 10 bases in between. CDR3 sequence (DNA): TGCGCCAGCAGCCAAGAACTCGATGTTTACAATGAGCAGTTCTTC. Translating it yields CASSQELDVYNEQFF.

This rearrangement joins TRBV5-4 to TRBJ2-7; TRBD1 matches at 8 bases. The trim removed 4 bases at V and 3 bases at J, leaving 9 bases unmatched. The germline CDR1 and CDR2 sequences are SGHNT and YYREEE (reference sequence). The length of the CDR3 is 15 residues. This CDR3 reads CASSQDGQGGYEQYF. CDR3 in DNA: TGTGCCAGCAGCCAAGATGGACAGGGCGGCTACGAGCAGTACTTC.

The V call is TRBV5-1, the J call TRBJ1-2; 8 nucleotides align to TRBD1. Germline-derived CDR1 and CDR2 are SGHRS and YFSETQ. Germline trimming cut 4 bases from V and 5 bases from J; bases unmatched to any gene: 4. CDR3 size: 13 residues. This CDR3 reads CASSLDREYGYTF. For the CDR3, the DNA is TGCGCCAGCAGCCTGGACAGGGAATATGGCTACACCTTC.

A word on this clone: The sample has other DNA sequences that encode this CDR3 too. The genes are TRBV19 and TRBJ1-5; no clear D gene. Germline CDR1 is LNHDA and CDR2 is SQIVND (reference sequence). Trimming took off 3 bases at V and 5 bases at J, with 8 bases between the two ends. CDR3 length equals 13 residues. CDR3 in DNA: TGTGCCAGTAGTATGGGAAGGGATCAGCCCCAGCATTTT. Translating gives CASSMGRDQPQHF.

This clone showed up just a few times. The CDR3 DNA reads as TGTGCCATCAGTGTGATGGCGGATGAAAAACTGTTTTTT. As protein: CAISVMADEKLFF. The gene calls are TRBV10-3 and TRBJ1-4; D ambiguous. The germline gives CDR1 ENHRY, CDR2 SYGVKD. Trimming removed 4 bases at V and 6 bases at J, with 9 bases between. This CDR3 contains 13 residues.

This clone was observed a handful of times. V and J are TRBV7-6 and TRBJ2-1, with D unclear. CDR1 SGHVS and CDR2 FNYEAQ come from the germline V gene. Trimming left V 5 bases short and J 1 base short, with 15 bases between. The CDR3 is 16 amino acids. CDR3 region: CASSLELFGSYNEQFF. In DNA, the CDR3 is TGTGCCAGCAGCCTGGAACTATTTGGGTCCTACAATGAGCAGTTCTTC.

The chain employs TRBV6-1 and TRBJ1-4; perhaps TRBD1 as D (6 bases). Germline V CDR1 and CDR2: MNHNS, SASEGT. This CDR3 spans 13 amino acids. V was cut by 4 bases and J by 8 bases, with 11 bases left in between. CDR3 sequence: CASSAPGEEKLFF. Written as DNA, the CDR3 is TGTGCCAGCAGTGCACCAGGGGAGGAAAAACTGTTTTTT.

This clone was picked up a small number of times. This chain links TRBV5-6 with TRBJ2-4; possibly TRBD2 for D (5 bases). V was clipped by 4 bases and J by 4 bases, with 12 bases between them. This CDR3 is built from 14 residues. The germline CDR1 and CDR2 sequences are SGHDT and YYEEEE. CDR3 bases: TGTGCCAGCAGCCCGGAGCCGGGAAAAAACATTCAGTACTTC. Encoded protein: CASSPEPGKNIQYF. Together with reference TRBV5-6 and TRBJ2-4, the CDR3 gives the full variable domain: DAGVTQSPTHLIKTRGQQVTLRCSPKSGHDTVSWYQQALGQGPQFIFQYYEEEERQRGNFPDRFSGHQFPNYSSELNVNALLLGDSALYLCASSPEPGKNIQYFGAGTRLSVL.

This chain connects TRBV4-3 to TRBJ2-3, with D uncertain. Between the trimmed V and J ends, which lost 0 bases and 0 bases, there was a span of 7 bases. Germline CDR1 reads LGHNA; CDR2 reads YSLEER. The CDR3 is 15 amino acids. The chain's CDR3 is CASSQDAASTDTQYF. The CDR3 nucleotides read TGCGCCAGCAGCCAAGATGCGGCTAGCACAGATACGCAGTATTTT.

This clone was counted only a few times. The chain recombines TRBV6-6 with TRBJ2-2; D not certain. Germline CDR1 reads MNHNY; CDR2 reads SVGAGI (reference sequence). The CDR3 runs 16 residues. V shed 0 bases and J shed 5 bases, with 13 bases lying between them. CDR3 loop: CASSYSIKRITGELFF. The CDR3 DNA reads as TGTGCCAGCAGTTACTCGATCAAACGTATAACCGGGGAGCTGTTTTTT.

This clone occurred a few times. V usage is TRBV2 and J usage is TRBJ2-1; D gene uncertain. The germline V gene has CDR1 SNHLY and CDR2 FYNNEI. The CDR3 loop spans 10 amino acids. V was clipped by 6 bases and J by 4 bases, with 1 base between them. The CDR3 here is CASRYNEQFF. The CDR3, as DNA: TGTGCCAGCAGGTACAATGAGCAGTTCTTC. Combining the CDR3 with reference TRBV2 and TRBJ2-1 gives the whole variable domain EPEVTQTPSHQVTQMGQEVILRCVPISNHLYFYWYRQILGQKVEFLVSFYNNEISEKSEIFDDQFSVERPDGSNFTLKIRSTKLEDSAMYFCASRYNEQFFGPGTRLTVL.